Listed here are 27 T cell receptor beta chains from one sample, sequenced in a study of CD8+ T cells in alopecia areata. Isolated RNA was reverse transcribed into cDNA used as the sequencing template. TCRdb's copy holds only in-frame clones and misses some; the assay was immunoSEQ multiplex PCR. The data show about 200,000 clones, 50% to 65% seen once. The sequences come from CD4+ T cells sorted from blood, collected at week 0. The receptors originated from a human donor with alopecia areata.

The chain's CDR3 is CSVRRGAENYGYTF. The CDR3 DNA reads TGCAGCGTCCGCAGGGGGGCCGAGAACTATGGCTACACCTTC. The chain carries TRBV29-1 and TRBJ1-2; 7 bases fit TRBD1. V dropped 6 bases and J dropped 2; count of bases not matched to a gene: 9. This CDR3 region has 14 residues. CDR1 SQVTM and CDR2 ANQGSEA come from the germline V gene.

In its sample, this clone was seen a few times. The chain joins TRBV19 to TRBJ2-1; 11 positions match TRBD1. Germline V lookup: CDR1 LNHDA, CDR2 SQIVND (reference sequence). V was clipped by 6 bases and J by 7 bases; unmatched bases: 8. This CDR3 spans 15 amino acids. CDR3 sequence reads: CASSPGQGGRNEQFF. The CDR3 DNA reads TGTGCCAGTAGCCCGGGACAGGGGGGGCGGAATGAGCAGTTCTTC. Full variable domain (remainder filled in from reference TRBV19 and TRBJ2-1): DGGITQSPKYLFRKEGQNVTLSCEQNLNHDAMYWYRQDPGQGLRLIYYSQIVNDFQKGDIAEGYSVSREKKESFPLTVTSAQKNPTAFYLCASSPGQGGRNEQFFGPGTRLTVL.

The rearrangement links TRBV4-1 to TRBJ2-7; 7 positions agree with TRBD2. Germline-derived CDR1 and CDR2 are MGHRA and YSYEKL. Germline trimming cut 2 bases from V and 7 bases from J; bases unmatched to any gene: 14. The CDR3 sequence is 16 residues long. CDR3 bases: TGCGCCAGCAGCCAACCAGGAGCGGGACCTGCGAGGGAGCAGTACTTC. It translates to CASSQPGAGPAREQYF.

J is TRBJ2-7 and V is TRBV2; a possible D gene is TRBD2 (6 bases). V gave up 3 bases and J gave up 6 bases, with 15 bases separating them. The CDR3 runs to 14 residues. Germline lookup yields CDR1 SNHLY and CDR2 FYNNEI. The CDR3 reads CASSEWGVVAEQYF. CDR3 coding DNA: TGTGCCAGCAGTGAGTGGGGGGTGGTTGCCGAGCAGTACTTC.

The chain has TRBV25-1 and TRBJ1-2; no reliable D call. The CDR3 has 13 residues. Trimming removed 1 base at V and 0 bases at J, with 3 bases between. In germline, CDR1 is MGHDK, CDR2 SYGVNS. CDR3 protein: CASSELANYGYTF. In DNA form, the CDR3 reads TGTGCCAGCAGTGAATTAGCTAACTATGGCTACACCTTC.

This clone was seen more than once but under ten times. The gene calls are TRBV7-6 and TRBJ2-2, with D possibly TRBD2 on 5 matching bases. The germline V gene has CDR1 SGHVS and CDR2 FNYEAQ. V lost 1 base to trimming and J lost 12 bases, with 12 bases between them. The CDR3 is 13 residues long. The CDR3 DNA reads TGTGCCAGCAGCTTAGAAGCACCGGGGAAGCTGTTTTTT. Its translation is CASSLEAPGKLFF.

V and J are TRBV10-3 and TRBJ2-7, with D possibly being TRBD2 (5 bases). Germline V CDR1 and CDR2: ENHRY, SYGVKD. The CDR3 sequence is 13 residues long. V was shortened by 6 bases and J by 3 bases, with 12 bases between the two germline ends. CDR3 amino acids: CAISSTGNYEQYF. The CDR3 nucleotides read TGTGCCATCAGCTCAACCGGGAACTACGAGCAGTACTTC.

The gene calls are TRBV4-1 and TRBJ2-3; 9 bases map to TRBD1. The CDR3 has 16 amino acids. Germline lookup yields CDR1 MGHRA and CDR2 YSYEKL. V was pared by 6 bases and J by 0 bases, with 7 bases of the junction left unmatched. CDR3 DNA sequence: TGCGCCAGCAGTAAGGGACAGGGAACTAGCACAGATACGCAGTATTTT. Amino acid sequence: CASSKGQGTSTDTQYF.

The rearrangement uses TRBV5-1 and TRBJ1-1; 9 bases fit TRBD1. V lost 4 bases to trimming and J lost 6 bases; unmatched junction nucleotides: 10. The CDR3 is made up of 15 amino acids. Germline V CDR1 and CDR2: SGHRS, YFSETQ. Here the CDR3 reads CASSPKQGAGAEAFF. The CDR3 DNA reads TGCGCCAGCAGCCCCAAACAGGGGGCGGGCGCTGAAGCTTTCTTT.

This clone was seen a handful of times. The chain links TRBV7-8 to TRBJ1-5; D perhaps matches TRBD1 (5 bases). The V and J ends lost 2 bases and 5 bases respectively, with 19 bases between them. The germline CDR1 and CDR2 sequences are SGHVS and FQNEAQ. The CDR3 covers 17 residues. This chain's CDR3 is CASSLYGLGQSYQPQHF. DNA of the CDR3: TGTGCCAGCAGCTTATACGGGTTGGGGCAGAGCTATCAGCCCCAGCATTTT.

A few counts support this clone. The gene calls are TRBV6-5 and TRBJ2-2, with a weak D call TRBD1 (6 bases). Germline V gene sequence: CDR1 MNHEY, CDR2 SVGAGI. The CDR3 is 16 amino acids. Trimming pared 0 bases from V and 8 bases from J, leaving 16 bases between. CDR3 bases: TGTGCCAGCAGTTACTCGGGGGCAGGCCCGAGGGGGGAGCTGTTTTTT. It is translated as CASSYSGAGPRGELFF.

Details on this clone: This specimen includes other DNA sequences encoding the same CDR3. For the CDR3, the DNA is TGCGCCAGCAGCCAAGAACGCTATGGCTACACCTTC. It translates to CASSQERYGYTF. The chain recombines TRBV4-1 with TRBJ1-2; no reliable D call. Germline V gives CDR1 MGHRA, CDR2 YSYEKL. Trimming pared 0 bases from V and 4 bases from J, leaving 3 bases between. The CDR3 runs 12 residues.

This clone was counted a few times. The chain joins TRBV5-1 to TRBJ2-3, with TRBD2 matching 7 bases. With V trimmed by 0 bases and J by 4 bases, 8 bases remained unmatched. Germline V gene data show CDR1 as SGHRS and CDR2 as YFSETQ. The CDR3 has 16 residues. CDR3 nucleotides: TGCGCCAGCAGCTTGGGTGTGGCGGGAGTTGCAGATACGCAGTATTTT. It is translated as CASSLGVAGVADTQYF.

This chain joins TRBV5-1 and TRBJ2-7; 9 positions agree with TRBD2. Germline CDR1 and CDR2: SGHRS and YFSETQ. This CDR3 has 13 residues. The V gene end was trimmed by 6 bases and the J gene end by 5 bases; junction bases not matched to a gene: 6. CDR3 region: CASMAAGGDEQYF. The CDR3 nucleotides read TGCGCCAGCATGGCGGCGGGAGGGGACGAGCAGTACTTC.

V and J are TRBV7-8 and TRBJ2-1; D may be TRBD1 or TRBD2 (5 bases each). The V gene's germline CDR1 is SGHVS and CDR2 FQNEAQ. The germline V and J ends were trimmed by 5 bases and 4 bases, with 15 bases remaining between them. The CDR3 length is 15 residues. The CDR3 sequence is CASSPRRGLYNEQFF. Here the CDR3 DNA reads TGTGCCAGCAGCCCCCGCCGGGGCCTGTACAATGAGCAGTTCTTC.

The chain employs TRBV5-1 and TRBJ1-1; D gene uncertain. The CDR3 spans 16 residues. The germline CDR1 and CDR2 sequences are SGHRS and YFSETQ. V lost 0 bases, J lost 1 base, and 13 bases lay in between. The CDR3 nucleotides read TGCGCCAGCAGCTTGGATGCCCGCCCGGGGAACACTGAAGCTTTCTTT. Translating gives CASSLDARPGNTEAFF.

The chain links TRBV30 to TRBJ1-1, with D possibly being TRBD1 (6 bases). There are 13 residues in the CDR3. Trimming left V 0 bases short and J 7 bases short, with 12 bases between. Germline V lookup: CDR1 GTSNPN, CDR2 SVGIG (reference sequence). As DNA, the CDR3 is TGTGCCTGGAGTGTACAGGGACGGGGTGAAGCTTTCTTT. Translating gives CAWSVQGRGEAFF.

V and J are TRBV30 and TRBJ2-7; D is unresolved. V was trimmed by 0 bases and J by 5 bases, leaving 14 bases between them. The CDR3 totals 14 residues. CDR1 and CDR2 (germline): GTSNPN, SVGIG (reference sequence). CDR3 region: CAWSVDFDRHEQYF. The CDR3 coding sequence is TGTGCCTGGAGTGTAGACTTCGATAGGCACGAGCAGTACTTC.

The chain links TRBV6-5 to TRBJ2-6; D unclear. V lost 7 bases, J lost 0 bases, and 10 bases lay in between. Per germline, CDR1 MNHEY and CDR2 SVGAGI. The CDR3 covers 15 residues. The CDR3 spells CASKKGYSGANVLTF. CDR3 DNA: TGTGCCAGCAAGAAGGGCTACTCTGGGGCCAACGTCCTGACTTTC.

The gene calls are TRBV9 and TRBJ2-1; 7 nucleotides match TRBD2. Germline trimming cut 3 bases from V and 10 bases from J; bases unmatched to any gene: 10. CDR1 and CDR2 (germline): SGDLS, YYNGEE. The CDR3 is 14 amino acids. The CDR3 loop is CASSATSRFLEQFF. CDR3 bases: TGTGCCAGCAGCGCGACTAGCCGGTTTTTAGAGCAGTTCTTC.

This clone appeared many times. The rearrangement joins TRBV2 to TRBJ2-1; TRBD2 might be the D (6 bases). Germline values: CDR1 SNHLY, CDR2 FYNNEI. Trimming cost V 4 bases and J 0 bases, with 10 bases left between them. The CDR3 loop spans 15 amino acids. The CDR3 region has the DNA TGTGCCAGCAGTGGTGTGGAGGGCTCCTACAATGAGCAGTTCTTC. It translates to CASSGVEGSYNEQFF. Together with reference TRBV2 and TRBJ2-1, the CDR3 gives the full variable domain: EPEVTQTPSHQVTQMGQEVILRCVPISNHLYFYWYRQILGQKVEFLVSFYNNEISEKSEIFDDQFSVERPDGSNFTLKIRSTKLEDSAMYFCASSGVEGSYNEQFFGPGTRLTVL.

This chain links TRBV7-6 with TRBJ2-2; perhaps TRBD1 as D (5 bases). The CDR3 consists of 15 residues. The germline gives CDR1 SGHVS, CDR2 FNYEAQ. V lost 2 bases and J 6 bases, leaving 13 bases between the germline ends. The CDR3 DNA reads TGTGCCAGCAGCTTAAATCTCCAGGGTGCCGGGGAGCTGTTTTTT. Residues: CASSLNLQGAGELFF.

The chain has TRBV7-2 and TRBJ1-2; TRBD1 might be the D (6 bases). Germline CDR1 SGHTA, CDR2 FQGNSA. Trimming took 5 bases from V and 7 from J, leaving 14 bases between them. The CDR3 length is 13 residues. In DNA form, the CDR3 reads TGTGCCAGCAGCGCCCGGACAGCCTCTGGCTACACCTTC. Its translation: CASSARTASGYTF.

The V call is TRBV4-1, the J call TRBJ2-1; D not certain. V was shortened by 3 bases and J by 6 bases, with 12 bases between the two germline ends. In germline, CDR1 is MGHRA, CDR2 YSYEKL. This CDR3 contains 14 residues. Written as DNA, the CDR3 is TGCGCCAGCAGCCATTCAGAACGACTCAATGAGCAGTTCTTC. As protein: CASSHSERLNEQFF.

The rearrangement uses TRBV25-1 and TRBJ1-2; D perhaps matches TRBD1 (5 bases). This CDR3 spans 15 amino acids. Deletions cut 4 bases from V and 4 bases from J, with 16 bases between. Per the germline V gene, CDR1 is MGHDK and CDR2 is SYGVNS. The CDR3 coding sequence is TGTGCCAGCAGTGCCCAAACAGGAGGTCTCTATGGCTACACCTTC. It codes for CASSAQTGGLYGYTF.

This chain connects TRBV19 to TRBJ2-7; D possibly matches TRBD1 or TRBD2 (5 bases each). V gave up 5 bases and J gave up 4 bases, with 15 bases separating them. CDR3 length equals 14 residues. Per the germline V gene, CDR1 is LNHDA and CDR2 is SQIVND (reference sequence). CDR3 coding DNA: TGTGCCAGTAGTCCCGGGACGTCATGGTACGAGCAGTACTTC. Translation gives CASSPGTSWYEQYF.

The CDR3 sequence: CAWSTRQGVNQPQHF. The DNA for the CDR3 is TGTGCCTGGAGTACCCGACAGGGGGTTAATCAGCCCCAGCATTTT. The chain links TRBV30 to TRBJ1-5; 9 nucleotides match TRBD1. The V gene end was trimmed by 2 bases and the J gene end by 4 bases; junction bases not matched to a gene: 6. CDR1 and CDR2 (germline): GTSNPN, SVGIG (reference sequence). This CDR3 region has 15 residues.